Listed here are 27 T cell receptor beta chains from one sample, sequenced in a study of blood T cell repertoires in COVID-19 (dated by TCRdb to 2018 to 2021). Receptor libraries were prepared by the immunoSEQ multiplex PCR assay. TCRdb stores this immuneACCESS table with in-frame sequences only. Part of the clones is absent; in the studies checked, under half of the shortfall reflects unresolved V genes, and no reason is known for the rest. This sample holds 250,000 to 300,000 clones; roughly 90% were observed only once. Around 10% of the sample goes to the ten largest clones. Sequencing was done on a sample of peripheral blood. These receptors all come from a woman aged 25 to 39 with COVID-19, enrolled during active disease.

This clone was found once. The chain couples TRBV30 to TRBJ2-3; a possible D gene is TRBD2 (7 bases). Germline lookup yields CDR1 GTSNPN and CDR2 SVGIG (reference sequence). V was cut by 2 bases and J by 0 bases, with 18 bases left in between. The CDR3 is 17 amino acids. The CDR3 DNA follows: TGTGCCTGGAGTTTTTTGGGGGGGGCGGGAAGCACAGATACGCAGTATTTT. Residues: CAWSFLGGAGSTDTQYF.

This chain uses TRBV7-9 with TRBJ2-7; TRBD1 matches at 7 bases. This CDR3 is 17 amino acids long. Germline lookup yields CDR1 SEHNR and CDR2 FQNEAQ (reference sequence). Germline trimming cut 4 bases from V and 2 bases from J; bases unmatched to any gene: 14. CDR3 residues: CASSSPRQGSSPYEQYF. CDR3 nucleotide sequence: TGTGCCAGCAGCTCCCCGAGACAGGGATCAAGTCCCTACGAGCAGTACTTC. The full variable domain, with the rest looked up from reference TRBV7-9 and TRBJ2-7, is DTGVSQNPRHKITKRGQNVTFRCDPISEHNRLYWYRQTLGQGPEFLTYFQNEAQLEKSRLLSDRFSAERPKGSFSTLEIQRTEQGDSAMYLCASSSPRQGSSPYEQYFGPGTRLTVT.

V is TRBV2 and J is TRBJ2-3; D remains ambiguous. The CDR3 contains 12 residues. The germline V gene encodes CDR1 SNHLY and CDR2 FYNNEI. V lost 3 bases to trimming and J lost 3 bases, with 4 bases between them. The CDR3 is CASSDTTDTQYF. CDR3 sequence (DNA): TGTGCCAGCAGTGATACAACAGATACGCAGTATTTT.

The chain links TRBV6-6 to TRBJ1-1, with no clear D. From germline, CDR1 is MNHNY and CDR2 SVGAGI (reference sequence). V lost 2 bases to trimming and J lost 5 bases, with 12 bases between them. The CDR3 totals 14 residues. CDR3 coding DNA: TGTGCCAGCAGTTACGTACCCGGGGAGACTGAAGCTTTCTTT. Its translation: CASSYVPGETEAFF.

CDR3: CASSLVFLPDTEAFF. The DNA of the CDR3 is TGTGCCAGCAGCTTAGTGTTCCTCCCTGACACTGAAGCTTTCTTT. The V call is TRBV11-2, the J call TRBJ1-1; no firm D call. Germline CDR1 and CDR2: SGHAT and FQNNGV. V was clipped by 1 base and J by 3 bases, with 12 bases between them. The CDR3 has 15 amino acids.

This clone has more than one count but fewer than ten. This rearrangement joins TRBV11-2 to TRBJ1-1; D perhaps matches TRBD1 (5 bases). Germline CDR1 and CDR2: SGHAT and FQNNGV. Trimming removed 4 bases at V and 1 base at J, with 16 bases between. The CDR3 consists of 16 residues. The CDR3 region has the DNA TGTGCCAGCAGCTCACGGGGGGTAGGGCAGAACACTGAAGCTTTCTTT. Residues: CASSSRGVGQNTEAFF.

CDR3: CASSSPGTGGRRAEAFF. The CDR3 region has the DNA TGTGCCAGCAGCTCCCCCGGGACAGGGGGCCGGAGGGCTGAAGCTTTCTTT. The V gene is TRBV28, the J gene TRBJ1-1, with 12 bases matching TRBD1. With 6 bases clipped from V and 6 bases from J, the junction kept 14 bases outside the gene matches. In germline, CDR1 is MDHEN, CDR2 SYDVKM. CDR3 size: 17 residues.

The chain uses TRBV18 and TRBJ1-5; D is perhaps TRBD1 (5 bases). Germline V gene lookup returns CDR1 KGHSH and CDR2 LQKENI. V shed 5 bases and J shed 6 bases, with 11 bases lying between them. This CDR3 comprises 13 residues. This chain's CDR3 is CASSANRPQPQHF. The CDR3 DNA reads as TGTGCCAGCTCAGCGAACAGGCCTCAGCCCCAGCATTTT.

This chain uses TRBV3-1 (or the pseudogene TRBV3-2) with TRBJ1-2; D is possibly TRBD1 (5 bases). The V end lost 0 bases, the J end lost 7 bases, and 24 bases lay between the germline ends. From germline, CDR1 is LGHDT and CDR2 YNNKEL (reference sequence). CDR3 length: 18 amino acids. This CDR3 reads CASSQEPDTFLLFSGYTF. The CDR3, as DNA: TGTGCCAGCAGCCAAGAGCCGGACACATTCCTTCTTTTTAGTGGCTACACCTTC.

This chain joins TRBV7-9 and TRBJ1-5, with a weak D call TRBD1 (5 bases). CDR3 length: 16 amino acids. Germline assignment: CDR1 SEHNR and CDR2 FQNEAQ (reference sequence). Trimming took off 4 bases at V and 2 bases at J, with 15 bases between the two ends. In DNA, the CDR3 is TGTGCCAGCAGCTCTTCCAGGGAAATGCGCAATCAGCCCCAGCATTTT. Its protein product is CASSSSREMRNQPQHF. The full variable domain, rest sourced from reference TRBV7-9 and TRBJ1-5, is DTGVSQNPRHKITKRGQNVTFRCDPISEHNRLYWYRQTLGQGPEFLTYFQNEAQLEKSRLLSDRFSAERPKGSFSTLEIQRTEQGDSAMYLCASSSSREMRNQPQHFGDGTRLSIL.

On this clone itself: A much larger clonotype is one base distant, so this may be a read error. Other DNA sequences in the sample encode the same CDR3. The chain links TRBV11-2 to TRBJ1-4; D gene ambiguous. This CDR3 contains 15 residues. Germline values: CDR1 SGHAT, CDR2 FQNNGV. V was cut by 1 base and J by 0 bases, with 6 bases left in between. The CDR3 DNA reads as TGTGCCAGCAGCTTAGTTCCTGCAACTAATGAAAAACTGTTTTTT. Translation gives CASSLVPATNEKLFF.

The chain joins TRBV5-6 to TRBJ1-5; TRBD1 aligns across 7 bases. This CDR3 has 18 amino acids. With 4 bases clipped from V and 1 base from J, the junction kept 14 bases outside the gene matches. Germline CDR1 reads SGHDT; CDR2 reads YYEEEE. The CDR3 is CASSRTGDGVVSNQPQHF. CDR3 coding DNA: TGTGCCAGCAGCCGAACAGGGGATGGGGTTGTCAGCAATCAGCCCCAGCATTTT.

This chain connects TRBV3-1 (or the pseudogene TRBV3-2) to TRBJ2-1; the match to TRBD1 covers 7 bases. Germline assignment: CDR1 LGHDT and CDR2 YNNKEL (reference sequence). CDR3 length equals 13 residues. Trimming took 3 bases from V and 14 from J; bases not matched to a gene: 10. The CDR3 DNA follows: TGTGCCAGCAGCCATCTAGACAGGGAACTTGAGTTCTTC. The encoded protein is CASSHLDRELEFF.

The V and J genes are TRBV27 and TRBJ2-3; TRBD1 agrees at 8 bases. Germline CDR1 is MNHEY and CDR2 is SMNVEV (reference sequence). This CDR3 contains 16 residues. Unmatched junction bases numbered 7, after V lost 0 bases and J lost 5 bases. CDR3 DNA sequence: TGTGCCAGCAGTTTATCCCTCGGCAGGGGGCGAGATACGCAGTATTTT. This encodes CASSLSLGRGRDTQYF.

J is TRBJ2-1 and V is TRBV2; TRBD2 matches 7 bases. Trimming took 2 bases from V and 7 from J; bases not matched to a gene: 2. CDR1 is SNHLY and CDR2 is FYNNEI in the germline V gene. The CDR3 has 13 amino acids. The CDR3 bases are TGTGCCAGCAGTGAATCACTAGCGAATGAGCAGTTCTTC. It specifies CASSESLANEQFF.

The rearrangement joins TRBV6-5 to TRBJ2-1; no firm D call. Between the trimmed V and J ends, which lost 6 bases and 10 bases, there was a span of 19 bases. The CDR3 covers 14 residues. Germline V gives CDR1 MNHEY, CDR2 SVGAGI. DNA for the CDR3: TGTGCCAGCAGGCCAATCTCCGCAGGTCGCGAGCAGTTCTTC. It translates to CASRPISAGREQFF.

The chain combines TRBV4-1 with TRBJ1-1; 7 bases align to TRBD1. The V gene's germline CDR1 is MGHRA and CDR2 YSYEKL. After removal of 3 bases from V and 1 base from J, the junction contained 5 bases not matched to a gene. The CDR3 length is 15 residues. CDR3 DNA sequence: TGCGCCAGCAGCCAGCGACAGGGCCAGAACACTGAAGCTTTCTTT. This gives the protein CASSQRQGQNTEAFF.

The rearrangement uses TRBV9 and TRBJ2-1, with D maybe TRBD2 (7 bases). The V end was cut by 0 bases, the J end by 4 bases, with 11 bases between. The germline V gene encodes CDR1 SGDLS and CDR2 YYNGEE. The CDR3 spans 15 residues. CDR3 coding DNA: TGTGCCAGCAGCGTAGAGGCGGGGGCGTACAATGAGCAGTTCTTC. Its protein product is CASSVEAGAYNEQFF.

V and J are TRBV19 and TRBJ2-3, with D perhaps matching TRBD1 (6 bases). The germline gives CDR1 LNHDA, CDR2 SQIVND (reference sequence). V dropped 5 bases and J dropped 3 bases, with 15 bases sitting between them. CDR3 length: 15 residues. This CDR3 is CASSATGWGTDTQYF. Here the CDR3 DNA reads TGTGCCAGTAGTGCGACAGGTTGGGGTACAGATACGCAGTATTTT.

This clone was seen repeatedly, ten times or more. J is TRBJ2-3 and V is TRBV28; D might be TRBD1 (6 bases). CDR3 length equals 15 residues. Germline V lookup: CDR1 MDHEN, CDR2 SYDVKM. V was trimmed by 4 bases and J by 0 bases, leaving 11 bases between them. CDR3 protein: CASSWTEFSTDTQYF. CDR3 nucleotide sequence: TGTGCCAGCAGTTGGACAGAGTTTAGCACAGATACGCAGTATTTT.

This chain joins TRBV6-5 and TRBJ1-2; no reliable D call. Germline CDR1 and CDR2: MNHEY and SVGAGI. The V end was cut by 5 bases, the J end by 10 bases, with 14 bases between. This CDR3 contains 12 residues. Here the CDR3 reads CASSTRGRYYTF. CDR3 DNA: TGTGCCAGCAGTACCCGGGGTCGTTACTACACCTTC.

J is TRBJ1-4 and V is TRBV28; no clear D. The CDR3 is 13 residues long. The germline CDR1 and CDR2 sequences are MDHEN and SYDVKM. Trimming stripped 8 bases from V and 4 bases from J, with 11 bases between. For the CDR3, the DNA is TGTGCCAGCTCGGGTAGCCTTAATGAAAAACTGTTTTTT. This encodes CASSGSLNEKLFF.

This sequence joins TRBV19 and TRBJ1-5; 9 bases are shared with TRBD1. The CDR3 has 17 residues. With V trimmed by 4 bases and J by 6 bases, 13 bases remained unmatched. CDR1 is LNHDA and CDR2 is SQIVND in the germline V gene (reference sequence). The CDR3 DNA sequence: TGTGCCAGTAGTACCCCGGGACAGGGTTTTGGGGGTCAGCCCCAGCATTTT. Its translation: CASSTPGQGFGGQPQHF.

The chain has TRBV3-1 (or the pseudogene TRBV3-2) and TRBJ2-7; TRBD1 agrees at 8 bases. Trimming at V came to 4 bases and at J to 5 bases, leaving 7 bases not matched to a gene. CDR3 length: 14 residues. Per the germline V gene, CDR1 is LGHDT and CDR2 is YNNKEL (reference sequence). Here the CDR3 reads CASSLGQGIDEQYF. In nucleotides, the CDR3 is TGTGCCAGCAGCCTTGGACAGGGAATCGACGAGCAGTACTTC.

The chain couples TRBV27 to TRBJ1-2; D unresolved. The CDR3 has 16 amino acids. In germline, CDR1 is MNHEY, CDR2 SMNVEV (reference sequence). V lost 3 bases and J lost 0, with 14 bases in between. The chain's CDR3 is CASSFYPGYSNYGYTF. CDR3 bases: TGTGCCAGCAGTTTTTACCCGGGGTATTCTAACTATGGCTACACCTTC.

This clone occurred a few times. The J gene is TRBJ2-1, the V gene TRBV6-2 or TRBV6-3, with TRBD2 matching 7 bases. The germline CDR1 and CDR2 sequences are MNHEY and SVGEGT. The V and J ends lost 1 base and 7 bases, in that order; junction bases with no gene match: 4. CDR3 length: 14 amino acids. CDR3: CASSYFTGGNEQFF. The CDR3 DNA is TGTGCCAGCAGTTACTTTACGGGGGGAAATGAGCAGTTCTTC.

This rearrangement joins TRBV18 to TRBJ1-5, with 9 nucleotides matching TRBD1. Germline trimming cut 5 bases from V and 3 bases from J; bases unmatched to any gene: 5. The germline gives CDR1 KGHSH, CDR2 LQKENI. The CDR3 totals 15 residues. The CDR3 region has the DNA TGTGCCAGCTCAAGCGGGACAGGGTTCAATCAGCCCCAGCATTTT. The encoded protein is CASSSGTGFNQPQHF.